The 28 T cell receptor beta chains given below trace back to one sample, sequenced in a study of T cell changes during pregnancy in multiple sclerosis. Sequencing used immunoSEQ multiplex PCR; TCRdb keeps in-frame clones, though not all of them. Among about 60,000 clones listed, about 90% were seen once. The sequencing used peripheral blood, collected in the first trimester of pregnancy. The receptors were sampled from a female donor with multiple sclerosis, enrolled in a pregnancy study.

The chain carries TRBV19 and TRBJ2-1; 7 nucleotides match TRBD1. The CDR3 runs to 15 residues. Germline V gene lookup returns CDR1 LNHDA and CDR2 SQIVND (reference sequence). Unmatched junction bases numbered 8, after V lost 5 bases and J lost 4 bases. CDR3: CASSARGPGYNEQFF. CDR3 nucleotides: TGTGCCAGTAGTGCTAGGGGGCCGGGGTACAATGAGCAGTTCTTC.

In DNA form, the CDR3 reads TGTGCCAGTAGTCAAAGCGGGAGTTTTTACGAGCAGTACTTC. Protein sequence: CASSQSGSFYEQYF. The gene calls are TRBV19 and TRBJ2-7, with 8 bases identical to TRBD2. The ends lost 5 bases at V and 4 bases at J; junction bases unmatched: 7. The CDR3 consists of 14 residues. The V gene's germline CDR1 is LNHDA and CDR2 SQIVND (reference sequence).

The chain employs TRBV7-3 and TRBJ2-3; 14 bases fit TRBD2. The J segment lost 6 bases and the V segment lost 2 bases, leaving 13 bases of the junction unmatched. Germline lookup yields CDR1 SGHTA and CDR2 FQGTGA. This CDR3 contains 19 residues. The DNA for the CDR3 is TGTGCCAGCAGCTTACGCCCCTGGGGACTAGCGGGAGAAAGCGATACGCAGTATTTT. It codes for CASSLRPWGLAGESDTQYF.

The chain uses TRBV14 and TRBJ2-7; TRBD2 might be the D (5 bases). Germline V gene data show CDR1 as SGHDN and CDR2 as FVKESK. Between the trimmed V and J ends, which lost 4 bases and 1 base, there was a span of 8 bases. The CDR3 consists of 13 residues. CDR3 amino acids: CASSPGLSYEQYF. The DNA of the CDR3 is TGTGCCAGCAGCCCCGGACTGTCCTACGAGCAGTACTTC.

The rearrangement uses TRBV7-9 and TRBJ1-2, with D uncertain. In germline, CDR1 is SEHNR, CDR2 FQNEAQ (reference sequence). This CDR3 is 14 amino acids long. The germline V and J ends were trimmed by 5 bases and 4 bases, with 14 bases remaining between them. The CDR3 is CASSAAGVGYGYTF. CDR3 DNA sequence: TGTGCCAGCAGCGCCGCCGGGGTTGGCTATGGCTACACCTTC.

This clone was recorded only once. The V call is TRBV27, the J call TRBJ1-6; D possibly corresponds to TRBD1 (6 bases). The length of the CDR3 is 14 residues. Trimming took 5 bases from V and 10 from J, leaving 15 bases between them. The germline CDR1 and CDR2 sequences are MNHEY and SMNVEV (reference sequence). The CDR3 reads CASSVAGAWSPLHF. The CDR3 region has the DNA TGTGCCAGCAGTGTGGCGGGGGCCTGGTCACCCCTCCACTTT.

The CDR3 loop reads CASSFRGLAGVNEQFF. CDR3 sequence (DNA): TGTGCCAGCAGCTTTAGGGGACTAGCGGGAGTCAATGAGCAGTTCTTC. The chain recombines TRBV7-2 with TRBJ2-1, with TRBD2 identical over 14 bases. CDR3 length equals 16 residues. Trimming took 3 bases from V and 6 from J; bases not matched to a gene: 4. Germline CDR1 reads SGHTA; CDR2 reads FQGNSA.

The gene calls are TRBV2 and TRBJ1-3; D is unresolved. V lost 1 base, J lost 0 bases, and 13 bases lay in between. The V gene's germline CDR1 is SNHLY and CDR2 FYNNEI. This CDR3 comprises 17 residues. The CDR3 loop is CASSEGFRTSSGNTIYF. The DNA of the CDR3 is TGTGCCAGCAGTGAAGGGTTTCGGACTTCCTCTGGAAACACCATATATTTT.

CDR3 nucleotide sequence: TGTGCCAGCGGACAGGGTGACGCTGAAGCTTTCTTT. Amino acid sequence: CASGQGDAEAFF. The V call is TRBV9, the J call TRBJ1-1; 8 nucleotides agree with TRBD1. Per the germline V gene, CDR1 is SGDLS and CDR2 is YYNGEE. Trimming cost V 7 bases and J 6 bases; bases outside gene matches: 5. CDR3 size: 12 residues.

The chain combines TRBV28 with TRBJ1-5; the match to TRBD1 covers 7 bases. The CDR3 totals 15 residues. Germline V gives CDR1 MDHEN, CDR2 SYDVKM. The V and J ends lost 6 bases and 2 bases, in that order; junction bases with no gene match: 7. The CDR3 reads CASRASTGGNQPQHF. For the CDR3, the DNA is TGTGCCAGCAGGGCGTCTACAGGGGGCAATCAGCCCCAGCATTTT. Full variable domain (rest looked up from reference TRBV28 and TRBJ1-5): DVKVTQSSRYLVKRTGEKVFLECVQDMDHENMFWYRQDPGLGLRLIYFSYDVKMKEKGDIPEGYSVSREKKERFSLILESASTNQTSMYLCASRASTGGNQPQHFGDGTRLSIL.

The table lists this clone with a few counts. This chain connects TRBV6-1 to TRBJ2-7, with 9 bases that match TRBD1. With V trimmed by 8 bases and J by 3 bases, 11 bases remained unmatched. The CDR3 sequence is 15 residues long. In germline, CDR1 is MNHNS, CDR2 SASEGT. CDR3: CASEQFGTGNYEQYF. As DNA, the CDR3 is TGTGCCAGCGAACAATTCGGGACAGGGAACTACGAGCAGTACTTC.

V and J are TRBV7-6 and TRBJ2-5, with unresolved D. The germline V and J ends were trimmed by 5 bases and 0 bases, with 13 bases remaining between them. The CDR3 is 15 residues long. Germline CDR1 and CDR2: SGHVS and FNYEAQ. The CDR3 spells CASSPSALYQETQYF. The CDR3 region has the DNA TGTGCCAGCAGCCCGAGCGCCTTGTACCAAGAGACCCAGTACTTC.

The gene calls are TRBV5-1 and TRBJ2-3; no reliable D call. The CDR3 runs to 12 residues. Germline V gene lookup returns CDR1 SGHRS and CDR2 YFSETQ. Trimming removed 0 bases at V and 7 bases at J, with 6 bases between. In DNA, the CDR3 is TGCGCCAGCAGCTTGGTCCAAAATACGCAGTATTTT. Residues: CASSLVQNTQYF. The full variable domain, in which reference TRBV5-1 and TRBJ2-3 provide the parts outside the CDR3, is KAGVTQTPRYLIKTRGQQVTLSCSPISGHRSVSWYQQTPGQGLQFLFEYFSETQRNKGNFPGRFSGRQFSNSRSEMNVSTLELGDSALYLCASSLVQNTQYFGPGTRLTVL.

The genes are TRBV5-6 and TRBJ1-4; 9 nucleotides line up with TRBD1. The J segment lost 11 bases and the V segment lost 5 bases, leaving 7 bases of the junction unmatched. This CDR3 is built from 13 residues. The germline V gene has CDR1 SGHDT and CDR2 YYEEEE. The CDR3 spells CASRGQGRDKLFF. The CDR3 region has the DNA TGTGCCAGCAGGGGACAGGGCCGAGATAAACTGTTTTTT.

V gene TRBV7-9 combines with J gene TRBJ2-7; TRBD1 matches 9 bases. The CDR3 is 16 residues long. CDR1 is SEHNR and CDR2 is FQNEAQ in the germline V gene (reference sequence). V shed 5 bases and J 3 bases; nucleotides not matched to a gene: 11. The CDR3 DNA is TGTGCCAGCAGCCTAGGGACAGGGAGGACTCACTACGAGCAGTACTTC. Amino acids: CASSLGTGRTHYEQYF.

The J gene is TRBJ1-2, the V gene TRBV7-9; 7 nucleotides match TRBD1. Germline-derived CDR1 and CDR2 are SEHNR and FQNEAQ (reference sequence). The V segment lost 5 bases and the J segment 0 bases; nucleotides outside the gene matches: 9. The CDR3 covers 16 residues. CDR3 nucleotide sequence: TGTGCCAGCAGCCCAGGACAGGTTCCTACTAACTATGGCTACACCTTC. Its translation is CASSPGQVPTNYGYTF.

The chain links TRBV30 to TRBJ2-1, with D possibly TRBD2 on 6 matching bases. Germline V gene sequence: CDR1 GTSNPN, CDR2 SVGIG (reference sequence). The CDR3 consists of 13 residues. For the CDR3, the DNA is TGTGCTTGGTCGCCGGGAGTTAACAATGAGCAGTTCTTC. It specifies CAWSPGVNNEQFF.

This chain connects TRBV29-1 to TRBJ2-1; weak D call: TRBD1 (5 bases). This CDR3 spans 12 amino acids. Trimming shortened V by 4 bases and J by 7 bases, and 11 bases separated the two germline ends. Germline CDR1 SQVTM, CDR2 ANQGSEA. As DNA, the CDR3 is TGCAGCGTTGTACGACAGTCAAATGAGCAGTTCTTC. Encoded protein: CSVVRQSNEQFF.

The chain uses TRBV19 and TRBJ2-7; 7 positions agree with TRBD1. Germline V gene data show CDR1 as LNHDA and CDR2 as SQIVND (reference sequence). The trim removed 4 bases at V and 0 bases at J, leaving 15 bases unmatched. This CDR3 is 18 amino acids long. The CDR3 sequence is CASSSRRRPGQSSYEQYF. DNA for the CDR3: TGTGCCAGTAGTAGTCGGAGAAGACCGGGACAGAGCTCCTACGAGCAGTACTTC.

The chain couples TRBV4-1 to TRBJ2-1; a possible D gene is TRBD2 (6 bases). CDR1 and CDR2 from the germline V gene are MGHRA and YSYEKL. The CDR3 length is 19 residues. The V and J ends lost 3 bases and 5 bases respectively, with 26 bases between them. The CDR3 DNA follows: TGCGCCAGCAGCCATCCCCTCGCCCGGGCGGGACGACTTAACAATGAGCAGTTCTTC. Translation gives CASSHPLARAGRLNNEQFF.

The table lists this clone with a count of one. The rearrangement uses TRBV7-6 and TRBJ2-7, with D maybe TRBD1 (6 bases). The CDR3 is 16 residues long. The V and J ends lost 0 bases and 5 bases respectively, with 17 bases between them. Germline CDR1 is SGHVS and CDR2 is FNYEAQ. CDR3 loop: CASSLAWTVRPHEQYF. Here the CDR3 DNA reads TGTGCCAGCAGCTTAGCATGGACAGTACGTCCTCACGAGCAGTACTTC.

V gene TRBV6-4 combines with J gene TRBJ2-3, with TRBD2 identical over 12 bases. The germline CDR1 and CDR2 sequences are MRHNA and SNTAGT. The CDR3 has 16 amino acids. V was pared by 5 bases and J by 1 base, with 4 bases of the junction left unmatched. CDR3 DNA sequence: TGTGCCAGCAGTAAACTAGCGGGAGGAGGCACAGATACGCAGTATTTT. It codes for CASSKLAGGGTDTQYF.

The genes are TRBV7-3 and TRBJ2-7; 11 bases match TRBD2. After removal of 5 bases from V and 1 base from J, the junction contained 10 bases not matched to a gene. Germline values: CDR1 SGHTA, CDR2 FQGTGA. This CDR3 has 17 residues. Here the CDR3 reads CASSPSGTSGSSYEQYF. The DNA of the CDR3 is TGTGCCAGCAGCCCTTCCGGAACTAGCGGGAGTTCCTACGAGCAGTACTTC. The full variable domain, in which reference TRBV7-3 and TRBJ2-7 provide the parts outside the CDR3, is GAGVSQTPSNKVTEKGKYVELRCDPISGHTALYWYRQSLGQGPEFLIYFQGTGAADDSGLPNDRFFAVRPEGSVSTLKIQRTERGDSAVYLCASSPSGTSGSSYEQYFGPGTRLTVT.

The CDR3 sequence: CASSSLTEVKSYTF. The DNA of the CDR3 is TGTGCCAGCAGTTCCCTGACAGAGGTTAAGAGCTACACCTTC. This chain joins TRBV28 and TRBJ1-2; D is possibly TRBD1 (5 bases). CDR1 and CDR2 (germline): MDHEN, SYDVKM. The CDR3 contains 14 residues. V lost 4 bases and J lost 9, with 18 bases in between.

The chain has TRBV15 and TRBJ2-2; D unclear. The CDR3 covers 13 residues. Germline CDR1 LNHNV, CDR2 YYDKDF (reference sequence). The V end lost 6 bases, the J end lost 4 bases, and 9 bases lay between the germline ends. The CDR3 nucleotides are TGTGCCACCAGTACTCTCTTCACCGGGGAGCTGTTTTTT. This translates into CATSTLFTGELFF.

The chain recombines TRBV18 with TRBJ1-1; 8 bases are a match to TRBD1. Looked up from germline, CDR1 is KGHSH and CDR2 is LQKENI. The trim removed 3 bases at V and 5 bases at J, leaving 5 bases unmatched. This CDR3 spans 14 amino acids. The CDR3 DNA reads TGTGCCAGCTCACCCGACAGGGGTAAGACTGAAGCTTTCTTT. Amino acids: CASSPDRGKTEAFF.

This rearrangement joins TRBV19 to TRBJ2-4; 9 nucleotides match TRBD1. Germline CDR1 and CDR2: LNHDA and SQIVND (reference sequence). V was pared by 2 bases and J by 4 bases, with 15 bases of the junction left unmatched. The CDR3 runs 19 residues. CDR3 region: CASSIKTGGGRDEKNIQYF. The CDR3 DNA reads as TGTGCCAGTAGTATAAAAACAGGGGGCGGACGGGACGAGAAAAACATTCAGTACTTC.

V gene TRBV27 combines with J gene TRBJ2-7; no firm D call. Germline CDR1 is MNHEY and CDR2 is SMNVEV (reference sequence). The V end was cut by 8 bases, the J end by 0 bases, with 8 bases between. The CDR3 spans 12 residues. The CDR3 region is CASRGDSYEQYF. The CDR3 DNA sequence: TGTGCCAGCCGAGGAGACTCCTACGAGCAGTACTTC.